What follows are 10 T cell receptor beta chains derived from one specimen sequenced in a study of cytomegalovirus exposure and HLA in healthy donors. PCR amplification relied on 60 Vbeta primers (plus 13 Jbeta primers). Assay: immunoSEQ multiplex PCR; the TCRdb copy retains only in-frame clones and omits some. The sample shows approximately 300,000 clones, about four fifths of them seen only once. The specimen sequenced was PBMCs. Receptors originate from a woman in her forties in good health and CMV-seropositive.

J is TRBJ2-2 and V is TRBV11-3; 8 positions match TRBD2. The ends lost 5 bases at V and 4 bases at J; junction bases unmatched: 15. The CDR3 loop spans 18 amino acids. Germline CDR1 SGHNT, CDR2 YENEEA. The CDR3 DNA sequence: TGTGCCAGCAGCCCGGGGGGGGGTATGCTCGGGGGCACCGGGGAGCTGTTTTTT. The encoded protein is CASSPGGGMLGGTGELFF.

The chain recombines TRBV5-1 with TRBJ2-1, with 8 bases that match TRBD1. Germline trimming cut 5 bases from V and 6 bases from J; bases unmatched to any gene: 4. Germline values: CDR1 SGHRS, CDR2 YFSETQ. CDR3 length: 13 residues. CDR3 loop: CASRQGVGNEQFF. Here the CDR3 DNA reads TGCGCCAGCAGACAGGGGGTTGGCAATGAGCAGTTCTTC.

The chain joins TRBV5-6 to TRBJ2-7, with TRBD2 matching 9 bases. The CDR3 sequence is 15 residues long. Trimming cost V 2 bases and J 3 bases; bases outside gene matches: 6. Germline-derived CDR1 and CDR2 are SGHDT and YYEEEE. The DNA of the CDR3 is TGTGCCAGCAGCTTTTACGGGACTAGCAACTACGAGCAGTACTTC. It yields the protein CASSFYGTSNYEQYF.

This clone turned up a few times. The rearrangement joins TRBV7-9 to TRBJ2-5, with a tentative D call TRBD1 (5 bases). Germline V lookup: CDR1 SEHNR, CDR2 FQNEAQ (reference sequence). Trimming stripped 3 bases from V and 2 bases from J, with 7 bases between. The CDR3 runs to 13 residues. The CDR3 sequence: CASSLTVQETQYF. The CDR3 DNA follows: TGTGCCAGCAGCTTGACAGTACAAGAGACCCAGTACTTC.

This rearrangement joins TRBV7-2 to TRBJ2-1, with a weak D call TRBD2 (6 bases). Trimming stripped 5 bases from V and 7 bases from J, with 15 bases between. The CDR3 length is 14 residues. Germline CDR1 is SGHTA and CDR2 is FQGNSA. This chain's CDR3 is CASSRPGTPNEQFF. In DNA form, the CDR3 reads TGTGCCAGCAGCCGCCCAGGGACTCCTAATGAGCAGTTCTTC. The full variable domain, rest sourced from reference TRBV7-2 and TRBJ2-1, is GAGVSQSPSNKVTEKGKDVELRCDPISGHTALYWYRQSLGQGLEFLIYFQGNSAPDKSGLPSDRFSAERTGGSVSTLTIQRTQQEDSAVYLCASSRPGTPNEQFFGPGTRLTVL.

The V call is TRBV2, the J call TRBJ2-2, with D uncertain. Germline CDR1 reads SNHLY; CDR2 reads FYNNEI. V was clipped by 4 bases and J by 0 bases, with 12 bases between them. The length of the CDR3 is 16 residues. The CDR3 region is CASSGNLIANTGELFF. CDR3 nucleotides: TGTGCCAGCAGTGGTAATCTTATCGCGAACACCGGGGAGCTGTTTTTT. The full variable domain, completed using reference TRBV2 and TRBJ2-2, is EPEVTQTPSHQVTQMGQEVILRCVPISNHLYFYWYRQILGQKVEFLVSFYNNEISEKSEIFDDQFSVERPDGSNFTLKIRSTKLEDSAMYFCASSGNLIANTGELFFGEGSRLTVL.

CDR3 in amino acids: CASSPLQESSYNSPLHF. The CDR3 coding sequence is TGTGCCAGCTCACCATTACAGGAGAGCTCCTATAATTCACCCCTCCACTTT. This sequence joins TRBV18 and TRBJ1-6; D might be TRBD1 (5 bases). V lost 2 bases and J lost 0, with 11 bases in between. The CDR3 runs to 17 residues. CDR1 is KGHSH and CDR2 is LQKENI in the germline V gene.

This clone was observed a handful of times. This chain connects TRBV2 to TRBJ1-1; 7 bases are shared with TRBD1. Trimming removed 6 bases from V and 8 bases from J; junction bases left unmatched: 6. The V gene's germline CDR1 is SNHLY and CDR2 FYNNEI. This CDR3 is built from 12 residues. This CDR3 is CASRTGNLEAFF. In nucleotides, the CDR3 is TGTGCCAGCAGGACAGGGAATTTAGAAGCTTTCTTT.

The gene calls are TRBV4-3 and TRBJ1-2; D uncertain. The V end was cut by 0 bases, the J end by 4 bases, with 12 bases between. Germline CDR1 reads LGHNA; CDR2 reads YSLEER. CDR3 size: 15 residues. The CDR3 nucleotides read TGCGCCAGCAGCCAAGAAGATCGGGTATCCTATGGCTACACCTTC. This encodes CASSQEDRVSYGYTF.

The V gene is TRBV7-2, the J gene TRBJ1-3; D not certain. The CDR3 consists of 17 residues. V lost 1 base and J 0 bases, leaving 13 bases between the germline ends. Germline V gene sequence: CDR1 SGHTA, CDR2 FQGNSA. The CDR3 DNA sequence: TGTGCCAGCAGCTTAGTGTATCAAACAGTCTCTGGAAACACCATATATTTT. Translating gives CASSLVYQTVSGNTIYF.